The following is a T cell receptor beta chain sequence with its context. No antigen is known for it. A second PCR, run for roughly 7 to 11 cycles, used a sample-barcoded 5' primer plus a J-beta primer mix. Each of the cDNA molecules was tagged by a template-switch adaptor with 12 random nucleotides. TCRdb called the 5' RACE reads again in MiXCR, with one record for every CDR3 protein. The sample yields approximately 700,000 distinct CDR3 sequences, less than 40% seen once. This sample is part of a study of blood T cells in healthy people across ages. Researchers collected about 9.6 milliliters of peripheral blood from every single donor. The CDR3 is 14 residues long. Per germline, CDR1 SGHAT and CDR2 FQNNGV. V dropped 0 bases and J dropped 4 bases, with 4 bases sitting between them. Regarding the study as a whole: The CMV status of each donor remained undetermined, and this could have confounded shifts in expanded clonotypes.

Source material: blood. The chain links TRBV11-2 to TRBJ2-6, with D uncertain. The clonotype originates from a woman older than 75 in good health. The CDR3 region is CASSLDRGANVLTF. The CDR3, as DNA: TGTGCCAGCAGCTTAGATCGCGGGGCCAACGTCCTGACTTTC.